This T cell receptor (beta chain) was captured in a study of blood T cell repertoires in COVID-19. Generated by immunoSEQ multiplex PCR, the TCRdb table keeps only in-frame clones and is missing some. The repertoire consists of about 200,000 clones, with around 92% occurring once and the leading ten covering about 8.1%. In terms of age and location, participants ranged from roughly 18 to 90 years and lived in fewer than 30 US areas. Germline V gene lookup returns CDR1 MNHNS and CDR2 SASEGT. The CDR3 sequence is 16 residues long. Trimming cost V 3 bases and J 8 bases, with 19 bases left between them. What was sequenced was PBMCs or T cells enriched from blood (not recorded which). The chain is built from TRBV6-1 and TRBJ1-4, with D perhaps matching TRBD1 (6 bases). This receptor was obtained from a woman aged 18-35 years who had recovered from COVID-19. CDR3 region: CASSEGPLEGEEKLFF. CDR3 in DNA: TGTGCCAGCAGTGAGGGACCGCTCGAGGGGGAAGAAAAACTGTTTTTT.